The sequence of this T cell receptor beta chain was determined in a study of blood T cell repertoires in COVID-19. Generated by immunoSEQ multiplex PCR, the TCRdb table keeps only in-frame clones and is missing some. The data hold about 140,000 clones, with about 83% observed a single time. CDR1 is SEHNR, CDR2 FQNEAQ, per germline (reference sequence). The CDR3 runs to 15 residues. The V end lost 7 bases, the J end lost 2 bases, and 16 bases lay between the germline ends. The chain links TRBV7-9 to TRBJ2-3; D is possibly TRBD2 (6 bases). The sequence came from a human donor in a cohort sampled during active COVID-19. The specimen was peripheral blood. In DNA, the CDR3 is TGTGCCAGCACCCCTCGGGAGTTTGCCACAGATACGCAGTATTTT. Translated, it gives CASTPREFATDTQYF. The full variable domain, its missing parts supplied by reference TRBV7-9 and TRBJ2-3, is DTGVSQNPRHKITKRGQNVTFRCDPISEHNRLYWYRQTLGQGPEFLTYFQNEAQLEKSRLLSDRFSAERPKGSFSTLEIQRTEQGDSAMYLCASTPREFATDTQYFGPGTRLTVL.